This TCR beta chain originates from a study of shared clonotypes between healthy human individuals. Repertoires were generated with immunoSEQ multiplex PCR, while TCRdb's copy carries only in-frame clones and drops some. The sample has roughly 1.4 million clones; less than 99% are singletons. The germline V gene encodes CDR1 MNHNS and CDR2 SASEGT. Trimming stripped 5 bases from V and 1 base from J, with 10 bases between. The CDR3 is made up of 14 amino acids. The clonotype originates from a young man in good health. The source material was naive CD4+ T cells sorted from blood. Subset here: CD45RA+ positively selected. The chain is built from TRBV6-1 and TRBJ2-3; a possible D gene is TRBD2 (6 bases). The DNA of the CDR3 is TGTGCCAGCAGTTGGGACTCTCGCACAGATACGCAGTATTTT. Protein: CASSWDSRTDTQYF.